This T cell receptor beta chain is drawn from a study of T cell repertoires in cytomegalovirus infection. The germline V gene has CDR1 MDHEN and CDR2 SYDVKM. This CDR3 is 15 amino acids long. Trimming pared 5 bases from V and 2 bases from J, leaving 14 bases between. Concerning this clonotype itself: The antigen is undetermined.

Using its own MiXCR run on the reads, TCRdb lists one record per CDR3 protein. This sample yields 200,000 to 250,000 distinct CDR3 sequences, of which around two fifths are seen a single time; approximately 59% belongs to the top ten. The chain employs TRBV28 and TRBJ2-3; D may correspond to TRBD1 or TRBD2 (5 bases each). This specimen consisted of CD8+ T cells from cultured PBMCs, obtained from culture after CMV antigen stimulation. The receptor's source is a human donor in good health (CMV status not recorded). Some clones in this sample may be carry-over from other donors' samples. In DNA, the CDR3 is TGTGCCAGCAGTCCCTCCGGGACGGACACAGATACGCAGTATTTT. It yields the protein CASSPSGTDTDTQYF.